Listed here are 23 T cell receptor beta chains from one sample, sequenced in a study of blood T cell repertoires in COVID-19. Assay used: immunoSEQ multiplex PCR; TCRdb lists only in-frame clones, some missing. The sample lists under 400,000 clones, more than 70% occurring once. The specimen was peripheral blood. The receptor source for this set is a woman aged 25 to 39 with COVID-19, enrolled during active disease.

V usage is TRBV6-5 and J usage is TRBJ2-7; 7 bases agree with TRBD2. Looked up from germline, CDR1 is MNHEY and CDR2 is SVGAGI. This CDR3 is built from 16 residues. With 2 bases clipped from V and 6 bases from J, the junction kept 13 bases outside the gene matches. The CDR3 nucleotides read TGTGCCAGCAGTTACGGCAGCGGACTAGGTCCCTCCGAGCAGTACTTC. Protein: CASSYGSGLGPSEQYF.

Regarding this clone: Different DNA sequences within this sample yield the same CDR3. V usage is TRBV6-5 and J usage is TRBJ1-4, with D possibly TRBD1 on 6 matching bases. The CDR3 loop spans 14 amino acids. Between the trimmed V and J ends, which lost 5 bases and 0 bases, there was a span of 7 bases. The germline V gene has CDR1 MNHEY and CDR2 SVGAGI. CDR3 coding DNA: TGTGCCAGCAGTAGGACAGCAACTAATGAAAAACTGTTTTTT. Encoded protein: CASSRTATNEKLFF.

This chain's CDR3 is CASSTGTEFNEKLFF. In nucleotides, the CDR3 is TGTGCCAGCAGTACCGGGACAGAATTTAATGAAAAACTGTTTTTT. V and J are TRBV7-9 and TRBJ1-4; TRBD1 agrees at 7 bases. The CDR3 is 15 residues long. With 6 bases clipped from V and 4 bases from J, the junction kept 8 bases outside the gene matches. The germline CDR1 and CDR2 sequences are SEHNR and FQNEAQ (reference sequence).

The V gene is TRBV3-1 (or the pseudogene TRBV3-2), the J gene TRBJ2-2, with D perhaps TRBD1 (6 bases). Between the trimmed V and J ends, which lost 5 bases and 3 bases, there was a span of 13 bases. The CDR3 is 15 residues long. From germline, CDR1 is LGHDT and CDR2 YNNKEL (reference sequence). CDR3 sequence reads: CASSFRDTYTGELFF. DNA of the CDR3: TGTGCCAGCAGCTTCCGGGACACTTACACCGGGGAGCTGTTTTTT.

The gene calls are TRBV27 and TRBJ2-2; D is perhaps TRBD1 (6 bases). In germline, CDR1 is MNHEY, CDR2 SMNVEV (reference sequence). Trimming removed 4 bases from V and 4 bases from J, with 16 bases in between. The CDR3 runs 16 residues. Here the CDR3 reads CASSYTTGGSTGELFF. CDR3 sequence (DNA): TGTGCCAGCAGTTATACGACAGGAGGAAGCACCGGGGAGCTGTTTTTT.

CDR3 sequence (DNA): TGTGCCAGCAGTTTAGCCCTTAGGACCCAGTACTTC. Its protein is CASSLALRTQYF. The chain is built from TRBV12-3 or TRBV12-4 and TRBJ2-5; D unclear. Between the trimmed V and J ends, which lost 0 bases and 7 bases, there was a span of 6 bases. The CDR3 loop spans 12 amino acids.

With respect to this clone: An end of the junction does not agree with germline; a read error may underlie this. This chain connects TRBV27 to TRBJ2-7; 14 nucleotides match TRBD2. The CDR3 is 14 residues long. From germline, CDR1 is MNHEY and CDR2 SMNVEV (reference sequence). CDR3 nucleotides: TGTGCCAGCAGTTTATCGGGGGGACTAGCGGGAGTAAACTTC. Translated: CASSLSGGLAGVNF.

The chain joins TRBV11-2 to TRBJ2-1; TRBD1 is a possible D gene (5 bases). The CDR3 covers 14 residues. Between the trimmed V and J ends, which lost 2 bases and 8 bases, there was a span of 13 bases. Germline assignment: CDR1 SGHAT and CDR2 FQNNGV. The CDR3 is CASSLTQAAYEQFF. Written as DNA, the CDR3 is TGTGCCAGCAGCTTAACACAGGCAGCCTATGAGCAGTTCTTC.

The rearrangement links TRBV7-9 to TRBJ1-5; D not certain. The V gene's germline CDR1 is SEHNR and CDR2 FQNEAQ (reference sequence). This CDR3 comprises 14 residues. V dropped 5 bases and J dropped 6 bases, with 14 bases sitting between them. CDR3 residues: CASSQTGNPQPQHF. The DNA for the CDR3 is TGTGCCAGCAGCCAGACGGGGAATCCTCAGCCCCAGCATTTT. The whole variable domain, filled in from reference TRBV7-9 and TRBJ1-5, reads DTGVSQNPRHKITKRGQNVTFRCDPISEHNRLYWYRQTLGQGPEFLTYFQNEAQLEKSRLLSDRFSAERPKGSFSTLEIQRTEQGDSAMYLCASSQTGNPQPQHFGDGTRLSIL.

V and J are TRBV4-1 and TRBJ2-1; TRBD2 agrees at 9 bases. The CDR3 extends over 14 amino acids. The trim removed 1 base at V and 6 bases at J, leaving 1 base unmatched. The germline gives CDR1 MGHRA, CDR2 YSYEKL. The CDR3 sequence is CASSQGREGNEQFF. CDR3 sequence (DNA): TGCGCCAGCAGCCAAGGGCGGGAGGGCAATGAGCAGTTCTTC.

The chain employs TRBV25-1 and TRBJ1-5; no clear D gene. Trimming stripped 4 bases from V and 9 bases from J, with 19 bases between. The CDR3 spans 15 residues. The germline V gene encodes CDR1 MGHDK and CDR2 SYGVNS. The CDR3 loop reads CASSASRAGSVPQHF. The CDR3 DNA follows: TGTGCCAGCAGTGCAAGCCGGGCGGGGAGTGTGCCCCAGCATTTT.

This sequence joins TRBV2 and TRBJ1-1; D might be TRBD1 (6 bases). Germline CDR1 SNHLY, CDR2 FYNNEI. The V and J ends lost 3 bases and 4 bases respectively, with 9 bases between them. This CDR3 comprises 13 residues. CDR3 amino acids: CASSERGGTEAFF. The CDR3, as DNA: TGTGCCAGCAGTGAGAGGGGGGGCACTGAAGCTTTCTTT. Full variable domain (missing parts from reference TRBV2 and TRBJ1-1): EPEVTQTPSHQVTQMGQEVILRCVPISNHLYFYWYRQILGQKVEFLVSFYNNEISEKSEIFDDQFSVERPDGSNFTLKIRSTKLEDSAMYFCASSERGGTEAFFGQGTRLTVV.

J is TRBJ1-2 and V is TRBV6-2 or TRBV6-3; a weak D match, TRBD1 (5 bases). CDR3 size: 16 residues. With 4 bases removed from V and 4 bases from J, the gap between germline ends came to 19 bases. Germline V gene data show CDR1 as MNHEY and CDR2 as SVGEGT. The chain's CDR3 is CASSLGGSMHLYGYTF. CDR3 sequence (DNA): TGTGCCAGCAGTTTGGGGGGGAGTATGCATCTCTATGGCTACACCTTC.

The V call is TRBV4-1, the J call TRBJ2-1; TRBD2 matches at 11 bases. V lost 2 bases, J lost 6 bases, and 9 bases stayed unmatched. The germline gives CDR1 MGHRA, CDR2 YSYEKL. CDR3 length equals 17 residues. The CDR3 is CASSQIVAGGPPNEQFF. CDR3 DNA sequence: TGCGCCAGCAGCCAAATAGTAGCGGGAGGGCCTCCCAATGAGCAGTTCTTC.

The V call is TRBV30, the J call TRBJ2-7; TRBD2 might be the D (7 bases). Germline V gene data show CDR1 as GTSNPN and CDR2 as SVGIG (reference sequence). V lost 6 bases and J lost 4, with 13 bases in between. The CDR3 sequence is 12 residues long. The CDR3 coding sequence is TGTGCCTGTGGGGAGGGGGGTTACGAGCAGTACTTC. This encodes CACGEGGYEQYF.

The V and J genes are TRBV7-2 and TRBJ2-7; TRBD2 matches 10 bases. V was pared by 2 bases and J by 3 bases, with 10 bases of the junction left unmatched. Germline V gives CDR1 SGHTA, CDR2 FQGNSA. CDR3 length equals 17 residues. Here the CDR3 DNA reads TGTGCCAGCAGCTTAATAGGGCGGCTAGCGGGAGACTACGAGCAGTACTTC. Translating it yields CASSLIGRLAGDYEQYF.

This chain joins TRBV7-2 and TRBJ2-5, with no clear D. CDR1 is SGHTA and CDR2 is FQGNSA in the germline V gene. V was clipped by 4 bases and J by 7 bases, with 13 bases between them. The CDR3 has 13 residues. The CDR3 DNA reads TGTGCCAGCAGCTCCCAGGCTGTTTCGACCCAGTACTTC. Encoded protein: CASSSQAVSTQYF.

This sequence joins TRBV3-1 (or the pseudogene TRBV3-2) and TRBJ1-1, with a possible D match to TRBD1 (6 bases). Germline V gene lookup returns CDR1 LGHDT and CDR2 YNNKEL (reference sequence). CDR3 size: 15 residues. V was trimmed by 2 bases and J by 4 bases, leaving 14 bases between them. CDR3 sequence reads: CASSQQVGGATEAFF. The CDR3 nucleotides read TGTGCCAGCAGCCAACAAGTTGGGGGGGCCACTGAAGCTTTCTTT.

The chain carries TRBV7-9 and TRBJ2-1; D gene uncertain. Germline lookup yields CDR1 SEHNR and CDR2 FQNEAQ (reference sequence). The CDR3 consists of 14 residues. V was clipped by 8 bases and J by 7 bases, with 18 bases between them. The CDR3 here is CASFALGISNEQFF. The CDR3 DNA sequence: TGTGCCAGCTTCGCGCTAGGCATTTCGAATGAGCAGTTCTTC.

This chain connects TRBV5-5 to TRBJ2-7; TRBD1 is a possible D gene (6 bases). Germline lookup yields CDR1 SGHKS and CDR2 YYEKEE (reference sequence). The V end was cut by 4 bases, the J end by 3 bases, with 14 bases between. The CDR3 consists of 14 residues. The CDR3 is CASSRQGRNYEQYF. The CDR3 DNA reads TGTGCCAGCAGCCGCCAGGGGCGGAACTACGAGCAGTACTTC.

This chain connects TRBV29-1 to TRBJ1-1, with TRBD1 matching 9 bases. V lost 6 bases and J lost 0; bases outside the gene matches: 5. Germline V gene sequence: CDR1 SQVTM, CDR2 ANQGSEA. The CDR3 is made up of 14 amino acids. CDR3 sequence: CSVDRTGVNTEAFF. In nucleotides, the CDR3 is TGCAGCGTCGATCGGACAGGGGTGAACACTGAAGCTTTCTTT.

This clone was detected once. The rearrangement uses TRBV2 and TRBJ2-4, with 8 positions matching TRBD1. Trimming at V came to 5 bases and at J to 8 bases, leaving 8 bases not matched to a gene. Germline V CDR1 and CDR2: SNHLY, FYNNEI. The CDR3 is 14 residues long. CDR3 DNA sequence: TGTGCCAGCAGTCGACAGGGGAGGATGGACATTCAGTACTTC. Its translation: CASSRQGRMDIQYF.

The gene calls are TRBV28 and TRBJ2-3; no reliable D call. The CDR3 has 17 residues. Germline V gene lookup returns CDR1 MDHEN and CDR2 SYDVKM. Trimming removed 0 bases from V and 0 bases from J, with 13 bases in between. In DNA, the CDR3 is TGTGCCAGCAGTTTATGGGGTCTAGAGGCTAGCACAGATACGCAGTATTTT. Translating gives CASSLWGLEASTDTQYF.